This T cell receptor beta chain appears in the sequencing data of a study of chemoradiotherapy in HPV16-positive cancers. Trimming took 4 bases from V and 0 from J, leaving 11 bases between them. The CDR3 spans 15 residues. In germline, CDR1 is LNHDA, CDR2 SQIVND (reference sequence). Repertoires were sampled repeatedly during chemoradiotherapy. Produced via immunoSEQ multiplex PCR; TCRdb's table is partial and in-frame only. Of about 12,000 clones in the sample, around 71% were seen once. Overall study findings and caveats: Only a couple of HPV16-positive patients supplied the functional HPV-specificity definition.

As concerns this clone: Its antigen is not known.

This material was obtained from a patient who underwent chemoradiotherapy. This chain joins TRBV19 and TRBJ2-3; D unresolved. The sequence came from a human donor with HPV-associated anogenital cancer. The DNA of the CDR3 is TGTGCCAGTAGTACAACTATCTCTAGCACAGATACGCAGTATTTT. Translated, it gives CASSTTISSTDTQYF.